This T cell receptor (beta chain) was observed in a study of monozygotic twins with inflammatory bowel disease. Points from the study as a whole: IBD patients, compared with healthy twins, shared fewer clonotypes with others (especially with disease activity).

Of note for this clonotype: What it binds is not known.

The authors made each sample's cDNA in eight separate reactions. Template switching added UMIs carrying a 6-nucleotide sample barcode. TCRdb reprocessed the 5' RACE reads and reports one entry per CDR3 protein, with no DNA. The repertoire table contains under 150,000 distinct CDR3 sequences. Material: blood. This clonotype was obtained from a human donor with ulcerative colitis or Crohn's disease, or a healthy co-twin of an affected twin (not recorded which).

The CDR3: CASSPGGRSSYNEQFF. The V call is TRBV12-3 or TRBV12-4, the J call TRBJ2-1; the TRBD2 assignment by TCRdb is unverifiable without DNA. The CDR3 runs to 16 residues.